This TCR beta chain emerged from a study of long-term antiretroviral therapy in people with HIV. The study's findings and limits: Post-ART samples showed increased diversity that remained below transplant donor control levels. Collection of the blood, which took place between the mid-2000s and the late 2010s, possibly occurred under older ART regimens. Compared with controls, HIV repertoires showed narrower CDR3 length ranges.

The run of the v3.0 immunoSEQ assay was at survey level. A per-sample goal of about 40,000-55,000 T-cell genomes was targeted by sequencing. Data came from immunoSEQ multiplex PCR; TCRdb stores just in-frame clones and leaves some out. The repertoire holds approximately 25,000 clones, with 82% as singletons. CDR3 length: 16 residues. J lost 6 bases, V lost 1 base, and 10 bases had no gene match. Germline CDR1 MGHRA, CDR2 YSYEKL. Worth noting for this clone: Antigen unknown.

The source is a man aged 18 to 29 with HIV. This chain links TRBV4-1 with TRBJ2-3, with 7 positions matching TRBD2. The input for sequencing was unsorted PBMCs, taken 0.8 years before starting antiretroviral therapy. CDR3 in amino acids: CASSQGRGRASDTQYF. The CDR3 region has the DNA TGCGCCAGCAGCCAAGGGCGAGGGAGGGCCAGTGATACGCAGTATTTT.